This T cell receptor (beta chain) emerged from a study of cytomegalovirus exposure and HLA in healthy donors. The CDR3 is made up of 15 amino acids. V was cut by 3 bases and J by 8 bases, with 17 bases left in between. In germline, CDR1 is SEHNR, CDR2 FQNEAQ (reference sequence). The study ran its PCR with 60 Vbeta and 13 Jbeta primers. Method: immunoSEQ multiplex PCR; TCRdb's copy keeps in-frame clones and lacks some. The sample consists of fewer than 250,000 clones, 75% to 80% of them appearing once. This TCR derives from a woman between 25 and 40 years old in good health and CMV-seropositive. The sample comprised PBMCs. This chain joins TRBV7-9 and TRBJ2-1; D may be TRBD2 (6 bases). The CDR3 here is CASSFGTSPLDEQFF. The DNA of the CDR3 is TGTGCCAGCAGCTTCGGGACTTCCCCTTTAGATGAGCAGTTCTTC.